The clone carrying this T cell receptor (beta chain) appeared many times. The antigen is not known. This record comes from a study of early T cells in non-severe SARS-CoV-2 infection. In the study overall: Unsorted whole blood bulk RNA was sequenced, with unpaired chains.

The germline V gene has CDR1 SQVTM and CDR2 ANQGSEA. CDR3 length: 16 residues. V shed 4 bases, J shed 4 bases, and the junction held 14 bases outside the gene matches. Findings and limits, study-wide: VDJdb matching, biased toward anti-spike CD8 responses, missed private and CD4 specificities.

In the library, individual cDNA molecules carried attached unique molecular identifiers. TCRdb re-called the 5' RACE reads through MiXCR, storing one row per CDR3 protein. The sample lists fewer than 35,000 distinct CDR3 sequences, around 5% occurring once. V usage is TRBV29-1 and J usage is TRBJ2-5; 8 nucleotides match TRBD1. Sequencing input: whole blood. This sequence originates from an adult who was a healthcare worker with PCR-confirmed SARS-CoV-2 infection or an uninfected control (not recorded which). The CDR3 DNA sequence: TGCAGCGTTGTTGGAGGCGCAGGGGGCCCAGGAGAGACCCAGTACTTC. Translated: CSVVGGAGGPGETQYF. The full variable domain, its missing parts supplied by reference TRBV29-1 and TRBJ2-5, is SAVISQKPSRDICQRGTSLTIQCQVDSQVTMMFWYRQQPGQSLTLIATANQGSEATYESGFVIDKFPISRPNLTFSTLTVSNMSPEDSSIYLCSVVGGAGGPGETQYFGPGTRLLVL.